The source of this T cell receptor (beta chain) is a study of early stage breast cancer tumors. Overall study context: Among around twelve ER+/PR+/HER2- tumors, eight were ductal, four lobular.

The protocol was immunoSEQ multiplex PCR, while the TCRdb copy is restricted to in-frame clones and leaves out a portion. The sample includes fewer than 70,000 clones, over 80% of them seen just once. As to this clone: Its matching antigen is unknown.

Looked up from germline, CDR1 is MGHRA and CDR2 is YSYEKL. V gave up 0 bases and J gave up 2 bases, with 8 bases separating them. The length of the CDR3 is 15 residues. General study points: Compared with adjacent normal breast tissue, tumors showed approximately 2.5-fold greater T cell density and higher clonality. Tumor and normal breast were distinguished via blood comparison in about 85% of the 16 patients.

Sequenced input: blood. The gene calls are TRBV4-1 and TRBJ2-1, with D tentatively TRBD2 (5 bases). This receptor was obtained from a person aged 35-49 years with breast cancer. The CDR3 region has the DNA TGCGCCAGCAGCCAAGAAAGCGGAGCCTACAATGAGCAGTTCTTC. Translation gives CASSQESGAYNEQFF.